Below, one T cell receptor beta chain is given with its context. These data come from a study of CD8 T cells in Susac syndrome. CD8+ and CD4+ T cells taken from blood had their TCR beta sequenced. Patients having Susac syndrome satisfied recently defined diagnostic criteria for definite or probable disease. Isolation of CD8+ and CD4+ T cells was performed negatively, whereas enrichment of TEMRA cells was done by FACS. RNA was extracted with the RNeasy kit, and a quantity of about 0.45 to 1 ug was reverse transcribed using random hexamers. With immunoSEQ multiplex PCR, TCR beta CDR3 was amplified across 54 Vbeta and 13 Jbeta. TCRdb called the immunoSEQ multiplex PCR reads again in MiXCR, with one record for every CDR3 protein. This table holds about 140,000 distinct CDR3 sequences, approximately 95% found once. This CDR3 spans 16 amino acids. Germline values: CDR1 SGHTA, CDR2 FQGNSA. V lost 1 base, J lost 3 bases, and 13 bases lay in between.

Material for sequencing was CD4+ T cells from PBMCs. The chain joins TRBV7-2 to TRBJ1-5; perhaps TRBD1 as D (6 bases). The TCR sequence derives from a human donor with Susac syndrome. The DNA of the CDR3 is TGTGCCAGCAGCTTAGACGGGACACTCGTCAATCAGCCCCAGCATTTT. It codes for CASSLDGTLVNQPQHF.